This T cell receptor (beta chain) was sequenced in a study of blood T cell repertoires in COVID-19. Germline CDR1 GTSNPN, CDR2 SVGIG (reference sequence). The length of the CDR3 is 12 residues. Trimming stripped 7 bases from V and 4 bases from J, with 11 bases between. Measured with immunoSEQ multiplex PCR; TCRdb has only the in-frame clones, and not every one. The repertoire includes over 50,000 clones, about 91% of them detected once, and under 7.5% sits in the top ten. This sequence joins TRBV30 and TRBJ1-5; the D gene is possibly TRBD1 (5 bases). The receptor comes from a woman aged 55 to 70 with active or convalescent COVID-19. Sequencing was carried out using peripheral blood. CDR3 in amino acids: CAFEQGNQPQHF. CDR3 nucleotide sequence: TGTGCCTTTGAGCAGGGAAATCAGCCCCAGCATTTT.